The 23 T cell receptor beta chains reported below all come from one sample, sequenced in a study of molecular identifiers for immune sequencing clone quantification. From the PCR reads, TCRdb called clonotypes with MiXCR, one entry per CDR3 protein. The sample shows some 680,000 distinct CDR3 sequences, roughly 27% of them seen only once. The sequenced sample was naive CD8+ T cells from blood, with Jurkat cell RNA spiked in. Subset denoted: FACS-sorted CD8+CD4-CCR7+CD45RA+ naive T cells. The receptors here all came from a human donor in good health. Some libraries in this study had Jurkat cell RNA spiked in.

This clonotype turned up a few times. This rearrangement joins TRBV7-9 to TRBJ2-7; D may be TRBD1 (6 bases). The CDR3 is made up of 16 amino acids. Trimming took off 4 bases at V and 0 bases at J, with 16 bases between the two ends. Germline CDR1 is SEHNR and CDR2 is FQNEAQ (reference sequence). CDR3: CASSSNGGESSYEQYF. CDR3 in DNA: TGTGCCAGCAGCTCGAATGGGGGCGAAAGCTCCTACGAGCAGTACTTC.

This clonotype was detected once. The rearrangement uses TRBV29-1 and TRBJ1-1; no reliable D call. CDR1 and CDR2 from the germline V gene are SQVTM and ANQGSEA. V lost 3 bases and J lost 6, with 8 bases in between. CDR3 length: 11 amino acids. CDR3 nucleotides: TGCAGCGTTGACCTAGACGCTGAAGCTTTCTTT. It yields the protein CSVDLDAEAFF. Drawing the rest from reference TRBV29-1 and TRBJ1-1, the complete variable domain is SAVISQKPSRDICQRGTSLTIQCQVDSQVTMMFWYRQQPGQSLTLIATANQGSEATYESGFVIDKFPISRPNLTFSTLTVSNMSPEDSSIYLCSVDLDAEAFFGQGTRLTVV.

A few counts support this clonotype. A read error may account for a junction end that differs from germline. The V and J genes are TRBV12-3 or TRBV12-4 and TRBJ2-1, with TRBD1 matching 10 bases. This CDR3 region has 13 residues. CDR3 coding DNA: TGTGCCAGCAGTGGACAGGGGGTTGTATTAGCTCGGTTC. Amino acids: CASSGQGVVLARF.

Regarding this clonotype: This could be a read error, since a much larger clone is one nucleotide away. J is TRBJ1-5 and V is TRBV5-3; no clear D gene. TRBV5-3 is reported as an ORF; its role is uncertain. V lost 8 bases, J lost 3 bases, and 18 bases lay in between. CDR3 length: 15 amino acids. In nucleotides, the CDR3 is TGTGCCAGCAGCCTCGCCAGGATCCTCAATCAGCCCCAGCATTTT. Translating gives CASSLARILNQPQHF.

This clonotype was counted ten times or more. This chain uses TRBV7-2 with TRBJ1-1; D gene ambiguous. The V gene lost 2 bases and the J gene lost 4 bases, with 11 bases spanning the gap. CDR1 SGHTA and CDR2 FQGNSA come from the germline V gene. The CDR3 covers 14 residues. The CDR3 sequence: CASSLYGVGTEAFF. The CDR3 bases are TGTGCCAGCAGCTTATACGGAGTCGGCACTGAAGCTTTCTTT.

This clonotype has a count of ten or more. This chain joins TRBV20-1 and TRBJ2-7; 9 nucleotides align to TRBD1. CDR1 DFQATT and CDR2 SNEGSKA come from the germline V gene (reference sequence). J lost 5 bases, V lost 7 bases, and 12 bases had no gene match. The CDR3 consists of 14 residues. The CDR3 loop reads CSGIRDRVSHEQYF. CDR3 nucleotides: TGCAGTGGTATCCGGGACAGGGTGTCCCACGAGCAGTACTTC.

Comment on this clonotype: Being one base from a much bigger clone, this may be a read error. This chain connects TRBV25-1 to TRBJ2-2, with D unclear. CDR3 length equals 14 residues. V lost 6 bases and J 0 bases, leaving 8 bases between the germline ends. Germline V CDR1 and CDR2: MGHDK, SYGVNS. The CDR3 DNA reads TGTGCCAGCAGGGCAGAGACGAACACCGGGGAGCTGTTTTTT. Translating gives CASRAETNTGELFF.

This clonotype was seen repeatedly, ten times or more. CDR3 bases: TGTGCCAGCAGCTTAGTGACCACAGATACGCAGTATTTT. Translated: CASSLVTTDTQYF. This rearrangement joins TRBV7-2 to TRBJ2-3; D call uncertain. Germline CDR1 and CDR2: SGHTA and FQGNSA. The CDR3 totals 13 residues. V was shortened by 1 base and J by 2 bases, with 4 bases between the two germline ends.

Worth noting for this clonotype: No conserved phenylalanine or tryptophan ends this CDR3, so it is likely a read error. This chain uses TRBV28 with TRBJ2-1; unclear D gene. Germline assignment: CDR1 MDHEN and CDR2 SYDVKM. The V end was cut by 8 bases, the J end by 0 bases, with 11 bases between. The CDR3 runs to 14 residues. The CDR3 DNA follows: TGTGCCAGCTCACCTCCAGTCTCCTACAATGAGCAGTTCCTC. It encodes CASSPPVSYNEQFL.

This clonotype has ten or more counts. V is TRBV4-1 and J is TRBJ1-4, with D unresolved. Germline loops: CDR1 MGHRA, CDR2 YSYEKL. Deletions cut 0 bases from V and 4 bases from J, with 18 bases between. The CDR3 totals 18 residues. The CDR3 DNA is TGCGCCAGCAGCCAAGAGTTCCGCCCGGGGTCAAGTAATGAAAAACTGTTTTTT. Residues: CASSQEFRPGSSNEKLFF.

The chain combines TRBV4-3 with TRBJ1-1, with D unresolved. V was cut by 4 bases and J by 2 bases, with 8 bases left in between. The CDR3 sequence is 13 residues long. Germline V gene data show CDR1 as LGHNA and CDR2 as YSLEER. CDR3 amino acids: CASSPGINTEAFF. The CDR3 bases are TGCGCCAGCAGCCCAGGTATTAACACTGAAGCTTTCTTT.

The V gene is TRBV27, the J gene TRBJ1-1; 9 bases match TRBD1. The CDR3 consists of 15 residues. CDR1 and CDR2 (germline): MNHEY, SMNVEV (reference sequence). J was trimmed by 6 bases and V by 8 bases; bases with no gene match: 13. The CDR3 sequence is CASGLLGQGLSEAFF. Here the CDR3 DNA reads TGTGCCAGCGGTCTGTTGGGACAGGGACTATCTGAAGCTTTCTTT.

This sequence joins TRBV27 and TRBJ1-5, with 10 bases fitting TRBD1. V dropped 6 bases and J dropped 8; count of bases not matched to a gene: 22. Germline V CDR1 and CDR2: MNHEY, SMNVEV (reference sequence). CDR3 length: 19 residues. CDR3 sequence reads: CASSPGTGASAGAQKPQHF. Here the CDR3 DNA reads TGTGCCAGCAGCCCTGGGACAGGGGCCAGCGCGGGGGCGCAGAAGCCCCAGCATTTT.

This clonotype was recorded at least ten times. This chain uses TRBV10-2 with TRBJ1-6; D uncertain. This CDR3 comprises 16 residues. CDR1 WSHSY and CDR2 SAAADI come from the germline V gene. Between the trimmed V and J ends, which lost 6 bases and 8 bases, there was a span of 20 bases. The CDR3 DNA is TGCGCCAGCAGCCCTATTACATCGGACGTTTATTCACCCCTCCACTTT. It is translated as CASSPITSDVYSPLHF.

With regard to this clonotype: A much bigger clone sits one base away, suggesting this may be a read error. The rearrangement links TRBV30 to TRBJ2-7; the match to TRBD1 covers 7 bases. In germline, CDR1 is GTSNPN, CDR2 SVGIG (reference sequence). This CDR3 comprises 13 residues. The CDR3 sequence: CAWSPGQTYEQNF. In DNA, the CDR3 is TGTGCCTGGAGCCCGGGACAGACTTACGAGCAGAACTTC.

The chain is built from TRBV19 and TRBJ2-3, with 8 bases aligning to TRBD2. Trimming at V came to 4 bases and at J to 2 bases, leaving 8 bases not matched to a gene. Germline assignment: CDR1 LNHDA and CDR2 SQIVND (reference sequence). This CDR3 spans 16 amino acids. The CDR3 loop reads CASSSLSGGFTDTQYF. CDR3 in DNA: TGTGCCAGTAGTAGTCTCTCGGGGGGGTTCACAGATACGCAGTATTTT.

In its sample, this clonotype was seen many times. The chain carries TRBV9 and TRBJ1-1; unclear D gene. V shed 3 bases and J shed 9 bases, with 9 bases lying between them. This CDR3 is 11 amino acids long. From germline, CDR1 is SGDLS and CDR2 YYNGEE. The CDR3 sequence is CASSAARQAFF. DNA of the CDR3: TGTGCCAGCAGCGCTGCCCGGCAAGCTTTCTTT.

As regards this clonotype: This may come from a read error, since a much larger clone is one base off. The rearrangement uses TRBV29-1 and TRBJ2-5; D may be TRBD1 (5 bases). This CDR3 contains 17 residues. Germline V gene lookup returns CDR1 SQVTM and CDR2 ANQGSEA. Trimming stripped 0 bases from V and 4 bases from J, with 21 bases between. CDR3 nucleotide sequence: TGCAGCGTTGAAGATCTTCCGGCAGGGTCAATTAGAGAGACCCAGTACTTC. It translates to CSVEDLPAGSIRETQYF.

About this clonotype: A single base separates this from a much larger clone, so it may be a read error. The chain combines TRBV4-3 with TRBJ1-4; D call uncertain. Germline CDR1 and CDR2: LGHNA and YSLEER. The CDR3 length is 13 residues. In nucleotides, the CDR3 is TGCGCCAGCAGCCAAGAAGGCGAGGAAAAACTGCTTTTT. This sequence encodes CASSQEGEEKLLF.

This clonotype was seen a handful of times. The CDR3: CASSLRIGSQETQYF. The CDR3 bases are TGTGCCAGCAGCTTAAGGATCGGCAGCCAAGAGACCCAGTACTTC. The chain employs TRBV7-3 and TRBJ2-5; D is undetermined. This CDR3 has 15 residues. Trimming removed 1 base at V and 1 base at J, with 10 bases between. Germline assignment: CDR1 SGHTA and CDR2 FQGTGA.

The rearrangement links TRBV28 to TRBJ1-1; TRBD1 agrees at 7 bases. CDR1 and CDR2 from the germline V gene are MDHEN and SYDVKM. V shed 2 bases and J 5 bases; nucleotides not matched to a gene: 2. This CDR3 spans 13 amino acids. CDR3 nucleotides: TGTGCCAGCAGTTTACCACAGGGGACTGAAGCTTTCTTT. Translating it yields CASSLPQGTEAFF.

The CDR3 sequence: CASSTGTGVYNEQFF. CDR3 in DNA: TGTGCCAGCTCTACCGGGACAGGGGTTTATAATGAGCAGTTCTTC. J is TRBJ2-1 and V is TRBV25-1, with 10 positions matching TRBD1. Per germline, CDR1 MGHDK and CDR2 SYGVNS. This CDR3 is 15 amino acids long. The J segment lost 7 bases and the V segment lost 8 bases, leaving 11 bases of the junction unmatched.

This chain uses TRBV5-1 with TRBJ2-1; 12 nucleotides agree with TRBD2. The germline V gene has CDR1 SGHRS and CDR2 YFSETQ. V shed 0 bases and J 10 bases; nucleotides not matched to a gene: 11. The CDR3 consists of 17 residues. The CDR3 reads CASSLATSGGPFGEQFF. The CDR3, as DNA: TGCGCCAGCAGCTTGGCCACTAGCGGGGGGCCTTTTGGAGAGCAGTTCTTC.